Each of the 16 T cell receptor beta chains below was sequenced from the same sample in a study of T cells after yellow fever vaccination. TCRdb processed the 5' RACE reads anew with MiXCR; each CDR3 protein has one entry. The sample includes more than 250,000 distinct CDR3 sequences, roughly 7% seen only once; the top ten take 18%. The sequenced sample was PBMCs, obtained roughly seven weeks after the first yellow fever vaccination. These receptors were obtained from a man between 18 and 35 years old who received the YFV17D yellow fever vaccine.

This sequence joins TRBV12-3 or TRBV12-4 and TRBJ1-2, with D unclear. V shed 1 base and J shed 4 bases, with 7 bases lying between them. The CDR3 covers 13 residues. The CDR3 sequence is CASSLGHPYGYTF. CDR3 sequence (DNA): TGTGCCAGCAGTTTAGGCCATCCCTATGGCTACACCTTC.

This clonotype was detected ten times or more. The rearrangement uses TRBV12-3 or TRBV12-4 and TRBJ1-1; D uncertain. Trimming took off 6 bases at V and 3 bases at J, with 11 bases between the two ends. This CDR3 comprises 13 residues. DNA for the CDR3: TGTGCCAGCAGCCTCGGGGAATACACTGAAGCTTTCTTT. It yields the protein CASSLGEYTEAFF.

The rearrangement links TRBV7-9 to TRBJ1-4; 7 positions agree with TRBD1. The CDR3 sequence is 15 residues long. CDR1 is SEHNR and CDR2 is FQNEAQ in the germline V gene (reference sequence). V trimming: 2 bases; J trimming: 5 bases; junction bases outside the gene matches: 5. In DNA, the CDR3 is TGTGCCAGCAGCTTATCAGTGACAGGGAATGAAAAACTGTTTTTT. Translation gives CASSLSVTGNEKLFF. Using reference TRBV7-9 and TRBJ1-4 for the parts outside the CDR3, the full variable domain is DTGVSQNPRHKITKRGQNVTFRCDPISEHNRLYWYRQTLGQGPEFLTYFQNEAQLEKSRLLSDRFSAERPKGSFSTLEIQRTEQGDSAMYLCASSLSVTGNEKLFFGSGTQLSVL.

The chain has TRBV25-1 and TRBJ2-1; maybe TRBD2 (7 bases). V shed 7 bases and J shed 2 bases, with 12 bases lying between them. CDR1 is MGHDK, CDR2 SYGVNS, per germline. This CDR3 spans 14 amino acids. The CDR3 loop reads CASTRGGTYNEQFF. CDR3 coding DNA: TGTGCCAGCACTAGGGGGGGGACCTACAATGAGCAGTTCTTC.

The sample holds many counts of this clonotype. The rearrangement joins TRBV5-1 to TRBJ2-3; no clear D. The V gene's germline CDR1 is SGHRS and CDR2 YFSETQ. There are 16 residues in the CDR3. The V and J ends lost 0 bases and 1 base respectively, with 12 bases between them. CDR3 nucleotide sequence: TGCGCCAGCAGCTTGGCCCTTCTATCGGGCACAGATACGCAGTATTTT. As protein: CASSLALLSGTDTQYF.

This clonotype appeared a few times. V usage is TRBV7-6 and J usage is TRBJ2-3, with 7 bases fitting TRBD2. The CDR3 has 13 residues. Germline CDR1 is SGHVS and CDR2 is FNYEAQ. V trimming: 5 bases; J trimming: 6 bases; junction bases outside the gene matches: 5. DNA of the CDR3: TGTGCCAGCAGCCCGGGGGGTTGGGATACGCAGTATTTT. It encodes CASSPGGWDTQYF. Variable domain in full (rest from reference TRBV7-6 and TRBJ2-3): GAGVSQSPRYKVTKRGQDVALRCDPISGHVSLYWYRQALGQGPEFLTYFNYEAQQDKSGLPNDRFSAERPEGSISTLTIQRTEQRDSAMYRCASSPGGWDTQYFGPGTRLTVL.

This clonotype has more than one count but fewer than ten. This chain uses TRBV5-4 with TRBJ2-1; the D gene is possibly TRBD1 (5 bases). The CDR3 totals 14 residues. Trimming removed 5 bases from V and 7 bases from J, with 16 bases in between. Germline V gene lookup returns CDR1 SGHNT and CDR2 YYREEE (reference sequence). CDR3 region: CASRYGPGANEQFF. CDR3 bases: TGTGCCAGCAGGTACGGCCCTGGGGCAAATGAGCAGTTCTTC.

V gene TRBV6-5 combines with J gene TRBJ2-5; tentatively, D is TRBD2 (6 bases). Germline V gene lookup returns CDR1 MNHEY and CDR2 SVGAGI. The V gene lost 5 bases and the J gene lost 5 bases, with 21 bases spanning the gap. The CDR3 length is 16 residues. CDR3 amino acids: CASSNQPVLGRETQYF. CDR3 nucleotide sequence: TGTGCCAGCAGTAACCAACCAGTGCTAGGGAGGGAGACCCAGTACTTC.

This clonotype was counted only a few times. The V gene is TRBV5-5, the J gene TRBJ1-2; TRBD1 matches at 7 bases. Germline lookup yields CDR1 SGHKS and CDR2 YYEKEE (reference sequence). V lost 1 base to trimming and J lost 2 bases; unmatched junction nucleotides: 14. This CDR3 is 18 amino acids long. The DNA of the CDR3 is TGTGCCAGCAGCTTGATTGGAGGCCGGAACAGGGGAAACTATGGCTACACCTTC. It specifies CASSLIGGRNRGNYGYTF.

The gene calls are TRBV1 and TRBJ2-5; TRBD2 was called by the table and not checked on the DNA. TRBV1 is noted as a pseudogene. CDR3 length: 16 residues. As DNA, the CDR3 is TGCACCAGCAGCCTAAAGAGACTAGCGGGGCAAGAGACCCAGTACTTC. Translating gives CTSSLKRLAGQETQYF.

The table lists this clonotype with a few counts. The rearrangement links TRBV5-1 to TRBJ2-1, with 12 bases lining up with TRBD2. Losses at the gene ends were 0 bases for V and 4 bases for J; bases not matched to a gene: 8. CDR1 and CDR2 (germline): SGHRS, YFSETQ. This CDR3 contains 18 residues. CDR3 bases: TGCGCCAGCAGCTTGGGACTAGCGGGGGCCCCGGGGTACAATGAGCAGTTCTTC. The encoded protein is CASSLGLAGAPGYNEQFF.

This chain uses TRBV27 with TRBJ2-2; 7 bases map to TRBD1. Looked up from germline, CDR1 is MNHEY and CDR2 is SMNVEV (reference sequence). Losses at the gene ends were 5 bases for V and 3 bases for J; bases not matched to a gene: 6. This CDR3 has 15 amino acids. For the CDR3, the DNA is TGTGCCAGCAGTCAGAGACAGGGAGACACCGGGGAGCTGTTTTTT. It specifies CASSQRQGDTGELFF.

This clonotype was observed a few times. J is TRBJ2-3 and V is TRBV20-1; D gene unclear. The CDR3 spans 11 residues. Germline V gene lookup returns CDR1 DFQATT and CDR2 SNEGSKA (reference sequence). V was clipped by 3 bases and J by 5 bases, with 6 bases between them. This chain's CDR3 is CSARGIDTQYF. In DNA form, the CDR3 reads TGCAGTGCTAGGGGAATAGATACGCAGTATTTT.

This clonotype occurred a few times. The genes are TRBV3-1 and TRBJ1-3; D is unresolved. V was cut by 0 bases and J by 4 bases, with 25 bases left in between. Per germline, CDR1 LGHDT and CDR2 YNNKEL (reference sequence). The CDR3 is made up of 20 amino acids. This CDR3 reads CASSQDWVVTKPMPGNTIYF. In DNA form, the CDR3 reads TGTGCCAGCAGCCAAGACTGGGTCGTAACAAAACCAATGCCCGGAAACACCATATATTTT. The whole variable domain, filled in from reference TRBV3-1 and TRBJ1-3, reads DTAVSQTPKYLVTQMGNDKSIKCEQNLGHDTMYWYKQDSKKFLKIMFSYNNKELIINETVPNRFSPKSPDKAHLNLHINSLELGDSAVYFCASSQDWVVTKPMPGNTIYFGEGSWLTVV.

The chain carries TRBV20-1 and TRBJ1-1, with D unresolved. The CDR3 is made up of 15 amino acids. V was shortened by 6 bases and J by 3 bases, with 20 bases between the two germline ends. Looked up from germline, CDR1 is DFQATT and CDR2 is SNEGSKA (reference sequence). The CDR3 nucleotides are TGCAGTGCGACCAGCCCGGTCGACCGATACACTGAAGCTTTCTTT. Residues: CSATSPVDRYTEAFF.

This clonotype occurred a few times. V is TRBV15 and J is TRBJ1-1; D is undetermined. Deletions cut 3 bases from V and 6 bases from J, with 8 bases between. In germline, CDR1 is LNHNV, CDR2 YYDKDF (reference sequence). The CDR3 covers 12 residues. The CDR3, as DNA: TGTGCCACCAGCAGTGCGTCTTCTGAAGCTTTCTTT. As protein: CATSSASSEAFF.